A selection of T cell receptor beta chains follows, all from one sample in a study of blood T cell repertoires in COVID-19. Sequenced by immunoSEQ multiplex PCR; TCRdb stores in-frame clones only, minus some. Here the sample spans 99,000 or so clones, 80% to 85% being singletons. The sequenced sample consisted of peripheral blood. These receptors originate from a man in his 70s with active or convalescent COVID-19. Both conserved end residues are trimmed from each CDR3. The size entry is marked missing in some rows and otherwise reads once, few, many or a size class.

J	length	V	size	CDR3
TRBJ2-1	10	TRBV28	.	ASRWDRGEQF
TRBJ1-2	14	TRBV5-4	.	ASSSFRGGAGEGYT
TRBJ1-1	12	TRBV2	.	ASSVGTVNTEAF
TRBJ1-3	15	TRBV16	.	ASSLLAVTGSGNTIY
TRBJ1-3	14	TRBV9	once	ASSPIGQTSGNTIY
TRBJ1-2	10	TRBV9	.	ASSAGGGGYT
TRBJ2-7	13	TRBV28	.	ASTPGGSGAYEQY
TRBJ1-2	14	TRBV5-1	.	ASSLAGTGDGGGYT
TRBJ1-5	13	TRBV24-1	.	ATSARTGENQPQH
TRBJ1-1	12	TRBV5-1	once	ASSSQGGNTEAF
TRBJ2-5	14	TRBV11-2	once	ASREGAGKYQETQY
TRBJ1-1	11	TRBV28	.	ASRAHTVSVAF
TRBJ2-7	13	TRBV5-1	once	ASSLEAGRAYEQY
TRBJ1-2	13	TRBV2	.	ASSEGEGGPYGYT
TRBJ2-1	13	TRBV5-4	.	ASSLPGSSYNEQF
TRBJ2-1	13	TRBV3-1/TRBV3-2	.	ASSQEESSYNEQF
TRBJ1-2	14	TRBV4-2	many	ASSQLFDRAPYGYT
TRBJ2-7	14	TRBV3-1/TRBV3-2	.	ASSQRDSGGAGEQY
TRBJ2-7	12	TRBV28	few	ASSSSAPTYEQY
TRBJ2-3	12	TRBV4-1	.	ASSQDRVGDTQY
TRBJ2-1	15	TRBV7-2	.	ASSPRGPTSSYNEQF
TRBJ2-7	15	TRBV7-2	.	ASSLEPRGAFSYEQY
TRBJ1-2	10	TRBV12-3/TRBV12-4	.	ASSLPGVGYT
TRBJ2-5	12	TRBV7-2	few	ASSLAPPTLRPY